This T cell receptor beta chain is drawn from a study of long-term antiretroviral therapy in people with HIV. Study-wide results and caveats: Post-ART diversity increased but stayed below transplant donor controls. Neither ART adherence, viral resistance nor therapy changes were documented.

DNA was extracted from 1-10 million thawed cryopreserved PBMC. The CDR3 runs to 11 residues. Germline V gene sequence: CDR1 SGHTA, CDR2 FQGTGA. To note about this clone: The antigen is not known. Germline and junction disagree at one end, which may indicate a read error.

The immunoSEQ assay was v3.0, run at survey level. Sequencing aimed at roughly 35,000-50,000 T-cell genomes per sample. The method was immunoSEQ multiplex PCR; TCRdb's version includes in-frame clones alone and lacks a portion of them. The sample lists roughly 28,000 clones, about 90% occurring once. The TCR comes from a woman younger than 35 with HIV. This rearrangement joins TRBV7-3 to TRBJ2-3, with TRBD2 as a possible D gene (5 bases). Sequences were derived from unsorted PBMCs, sampled 1.8 years after starting antiretroviral therapy. The CDR3 sequence is CASSSGLRMEF. DNA for the CDR3: TGTGCCAGCAGCTCCGGACTCAGAATGGAGTTT.